This entry concerns a single TCR beta chain. The target of this receptor is not known. Base qualities are missing; no much larger clone stands one base away. RNA was extracted with the RNeasy kit and 0.5 to 1 ug was reverse transcribed using random hexamers. The immunoSEQ multiplex PCR assay, covering 54 Vbeta and 13 Jbeta segments, was used to amplify TCR beta CDR3 regions. PCR amplification bias was corrected by using a synthetic template baseline for primer optimization and computational correction. Concerning the study's data processing: Reads were assigned to V, D and J genes according to IMGT and analyzed in immunoSEQ Analyzer, with only productive sequences retained. To calculate clonality, Shannon entropy was normalized by log2 of the number of productive unique sequences and then subtracted from one. Public and private clones were assessed among the 100 most prevalent clones of each patient and control. Clones were defined as Susac-specific when absent from the healthy and MS cohorts, from some 1,100 published viral clones and from other ImmuneACCESS disease sequences. TCRdb redid the processing of the public reads, applying fastp at Q25 and MiXCR, and retained in-frame beta chains. Rows matching on CDR3 protein sequence are summarized as one entry with the most common DNA and genes. Clone size and V and J calls follow TCRdb, not the original study. The sample table shows roughly 400,000 distinct CDR3 sequences, and 75% to 90% are seen once. The ten largest clones capture about 0.12% of the sample.

These data come from a study of CD8 T cells in Susac syndrome (dated by TCRdb to between 2018 and 2021). About the investigation overall: The study used repertoire sequencing to test whether antigen drove CD8+ T cell activation and differentiation in Susac syndrome. Clonality of the CD8+ T cell repertoire was compared between more than 10 healthy donors, about 14 Susac syndrome patients and about 15 multiple sclerosis patients.

Summary of the overall study and its limitations: The study acknowledged that relatively few individuals were included in the TCR sequencing and HLA analysis.

Peripheral blood CD8+ and CD4+ T cells from healthy donors, Susac syndrome patients and multiple sclerosis patients were profiled using high-throughput TCR beta sequencing. Treatment-naive patients with stable or active relapsing-remitting disease fulfilling revised McDonald criteria were used as multiple sclerosis controls. Bulk CD8+ and CD4+ T cells were purified magnetically by negative isolation, whereas CD8+ TEMRA cells were enriched by FACS. Blood was collected in EDTA tubes and processed within 24 hours, with PBMCs isolated through density gradient centrifugation. PBMCs intended for TCR sequencing were cryopreserved in liquid nitrogen and thawed later in a water bath at 37 degrees C. Purity of sorted or isolated CD4+, CD8+ and CD8+ TEMRA cells was at least 90%. The receptor comes from a human donor with multiple sclerosis. Material for sequencing was CD8+ T cells from PBMCs.

The CDR3 loop reads CASSLEGQFYEQYF. The nucleotide sequence reads TGTGCCAGCAGCCTAGAGGGACAGTTCTACGAGCAGTACTTC. The chain is assembled from TRBV28 and TRBJ2-7, with 7 bases matching TRBD1. Per the germline V gene, MDHEN is the CDR1 and SYDVKM is the CDR2. Inclusive of the bounding cysteine and phenylalanine, the CDR3 is 14 residues long. The entry retains the CDR3 DNA only, 42 bases that are in frame from base 1. V loses 6 bases at its end and J loses 3 bases; junction bases beyond the gene matches: 8.